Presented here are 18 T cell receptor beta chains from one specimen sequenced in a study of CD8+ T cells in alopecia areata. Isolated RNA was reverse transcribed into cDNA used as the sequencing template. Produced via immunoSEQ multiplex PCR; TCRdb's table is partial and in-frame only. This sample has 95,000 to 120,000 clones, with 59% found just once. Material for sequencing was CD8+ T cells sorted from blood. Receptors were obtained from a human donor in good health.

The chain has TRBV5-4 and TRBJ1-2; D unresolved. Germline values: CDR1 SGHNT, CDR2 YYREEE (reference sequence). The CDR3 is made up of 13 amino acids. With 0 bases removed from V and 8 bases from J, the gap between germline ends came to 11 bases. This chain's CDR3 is CASSLASGVGYTF. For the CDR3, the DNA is TGTGCCAGCAGCTTGGCCTCTGGGGTCGGCTACACCTTC.

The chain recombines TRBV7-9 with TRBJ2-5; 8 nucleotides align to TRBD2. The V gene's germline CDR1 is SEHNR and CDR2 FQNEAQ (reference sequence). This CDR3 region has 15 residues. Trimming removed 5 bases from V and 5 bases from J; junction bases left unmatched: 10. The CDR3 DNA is TGTGCCAGCAGCGCGTCAGCGGGGGAGATTGAGACCCAGTACTTC. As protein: CASSASAGEIETQYF. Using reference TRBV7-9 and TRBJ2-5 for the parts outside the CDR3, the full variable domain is DTGVSQNPRHKITKRGQNVTFRCDPISEHNRLYWYRQTLGQGPEFLTYFQNEAQLEKSRLLSDRFSAERPKGSFSTLEIQRTEQGDSAMYLCASSASAGEIETQYFGPGTRLLVL.

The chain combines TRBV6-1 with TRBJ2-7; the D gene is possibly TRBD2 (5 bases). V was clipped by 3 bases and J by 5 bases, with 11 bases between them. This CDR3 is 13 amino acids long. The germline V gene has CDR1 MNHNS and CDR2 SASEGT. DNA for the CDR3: TGTGCCAGCAGTGACCGGGATCTCCACGAGCAGTACTTC. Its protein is CASSDRDLHEQYF.

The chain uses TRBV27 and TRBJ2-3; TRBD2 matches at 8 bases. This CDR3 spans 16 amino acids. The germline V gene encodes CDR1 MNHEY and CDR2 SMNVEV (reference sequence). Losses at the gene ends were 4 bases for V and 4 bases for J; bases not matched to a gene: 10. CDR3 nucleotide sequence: TGTGCCAGCAGTTCCCCATACCGGGGGGGCCCAGATACGCAGTATTTT. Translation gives CASSSPYRGGPDTQYF.

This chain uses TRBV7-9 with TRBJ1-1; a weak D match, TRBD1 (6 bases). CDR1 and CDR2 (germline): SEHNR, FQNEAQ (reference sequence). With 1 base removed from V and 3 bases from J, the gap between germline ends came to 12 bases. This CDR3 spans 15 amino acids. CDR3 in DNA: TGTGCCAGCAGCTTAGTCGCGCCAGGGGACACTGAAGCTTTCTTT. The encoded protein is CASSLVAPGDTEAFF.

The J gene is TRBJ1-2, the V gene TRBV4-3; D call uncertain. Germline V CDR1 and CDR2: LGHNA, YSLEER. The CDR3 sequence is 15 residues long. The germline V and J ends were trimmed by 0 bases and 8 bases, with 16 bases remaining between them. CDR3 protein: CASSQDPASAWGYTF. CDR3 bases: TGCGCCAGCAGCCAAGATCCCGCGTCCGCTTGGGGCTACACCTTC.

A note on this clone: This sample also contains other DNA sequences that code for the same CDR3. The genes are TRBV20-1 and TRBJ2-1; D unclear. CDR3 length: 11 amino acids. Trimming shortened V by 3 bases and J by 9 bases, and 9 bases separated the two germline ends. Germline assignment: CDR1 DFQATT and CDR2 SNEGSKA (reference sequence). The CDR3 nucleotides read TGCAGTGCTAGGGTGGGTAGTGAGCAGTTCTTC. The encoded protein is CSARVGSEQFF.

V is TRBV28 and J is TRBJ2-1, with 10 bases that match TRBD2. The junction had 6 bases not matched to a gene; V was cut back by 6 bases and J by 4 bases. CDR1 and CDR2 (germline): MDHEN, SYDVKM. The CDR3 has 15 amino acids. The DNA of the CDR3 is TGTGCCAGCAGCCCTGGACTAGCGGAGTACAATGAGCAGTTCTTC. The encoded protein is CASSPGLAEYNEQFF.

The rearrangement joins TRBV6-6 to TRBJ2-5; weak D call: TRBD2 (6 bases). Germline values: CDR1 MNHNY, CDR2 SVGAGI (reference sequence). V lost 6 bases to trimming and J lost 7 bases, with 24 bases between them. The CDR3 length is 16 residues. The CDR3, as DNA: TGTGCCAGCAGCCCCGGGGGAGCCAGTACGCTCGGGACCCAGTACTTC. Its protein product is CASSPGGASTLGTQYF.

The CDR3 DNA reads TGTGCCAGCAGCTTAGTGGACAGAGGGGTCTCACCCCTCCACTTT. Protein product: CASSLVDRGVSPLHF. J is TRBJ1-6 and V is TRBV7-6; D is possibly TRBD1 (6 bases). V lost 1 base, J lost 10 bases, and 14 bases lay in between. Germline V gene lookup returns CDR1 SGHVS and CDR2 FNYEAQ. CDR3 length: 15 residues.

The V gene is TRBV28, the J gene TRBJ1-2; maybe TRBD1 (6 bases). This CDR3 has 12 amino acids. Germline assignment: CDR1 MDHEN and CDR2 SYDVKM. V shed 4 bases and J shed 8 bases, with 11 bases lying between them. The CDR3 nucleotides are TGTGCCAGCAGTTCAGGGACAAGGGGCTACACCTTC. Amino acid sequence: CASSSGTRGYTF.

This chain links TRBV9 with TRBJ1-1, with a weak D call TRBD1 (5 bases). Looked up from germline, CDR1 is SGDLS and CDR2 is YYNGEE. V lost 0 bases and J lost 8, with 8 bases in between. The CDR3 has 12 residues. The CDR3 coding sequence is TGTGCCAGCAGCGTAGGGAAGGGGGAAGCTTTCTTT. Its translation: CASSVGKGEAFF.

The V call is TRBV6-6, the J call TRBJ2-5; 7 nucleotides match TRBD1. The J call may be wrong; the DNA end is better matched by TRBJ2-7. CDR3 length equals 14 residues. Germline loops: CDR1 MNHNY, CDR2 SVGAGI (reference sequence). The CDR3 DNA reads TGTGCCAGCAGGGCACGGGACAGTCTATACGAGCAGTACTTC. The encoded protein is CASRARDSLYEQYF.

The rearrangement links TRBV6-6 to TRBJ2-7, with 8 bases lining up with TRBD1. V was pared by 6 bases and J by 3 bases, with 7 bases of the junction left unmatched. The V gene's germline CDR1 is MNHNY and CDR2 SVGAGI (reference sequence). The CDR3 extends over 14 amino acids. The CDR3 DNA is TGTGCCAGCAGCCGTGACAGGGGAGGCTACGAGCAGTACTTC. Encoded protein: CASSRDRGGYEQYF.

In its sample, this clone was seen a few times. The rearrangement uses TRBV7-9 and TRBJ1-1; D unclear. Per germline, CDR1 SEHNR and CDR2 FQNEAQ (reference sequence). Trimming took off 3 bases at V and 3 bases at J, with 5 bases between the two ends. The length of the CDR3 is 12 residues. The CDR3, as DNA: TGTGCCAGCAGCTTCGGGGACACTGAAGCTTTCTTT. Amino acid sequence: CASSFGDTEAFF.

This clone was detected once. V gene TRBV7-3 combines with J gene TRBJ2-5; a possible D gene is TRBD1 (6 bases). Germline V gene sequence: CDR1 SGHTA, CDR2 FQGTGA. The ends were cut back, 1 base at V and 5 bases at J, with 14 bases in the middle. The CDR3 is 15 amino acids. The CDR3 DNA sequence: TGTGCCAGCAGCTTAAGTGGGGGCCCGGGGGAGACCCAGTACTTC. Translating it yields CASSLSGGPGETQYF.

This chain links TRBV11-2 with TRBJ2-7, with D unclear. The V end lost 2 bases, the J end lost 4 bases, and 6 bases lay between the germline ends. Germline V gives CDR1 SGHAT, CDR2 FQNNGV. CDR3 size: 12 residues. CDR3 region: CASSLNPYEQYF. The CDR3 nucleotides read TGTGCCAGCAGCTTAAATCCATACGAGCAGTACTTC.

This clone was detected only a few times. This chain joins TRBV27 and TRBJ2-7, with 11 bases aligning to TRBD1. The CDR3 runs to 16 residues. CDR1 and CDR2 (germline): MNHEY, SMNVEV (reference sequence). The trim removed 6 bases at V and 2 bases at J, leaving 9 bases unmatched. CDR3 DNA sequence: TGTGCCAGCAGCAACCATGGACAGGGGGCGACCTACGAGCAGTACTTC. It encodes CASSNHGQGATYEQYF.